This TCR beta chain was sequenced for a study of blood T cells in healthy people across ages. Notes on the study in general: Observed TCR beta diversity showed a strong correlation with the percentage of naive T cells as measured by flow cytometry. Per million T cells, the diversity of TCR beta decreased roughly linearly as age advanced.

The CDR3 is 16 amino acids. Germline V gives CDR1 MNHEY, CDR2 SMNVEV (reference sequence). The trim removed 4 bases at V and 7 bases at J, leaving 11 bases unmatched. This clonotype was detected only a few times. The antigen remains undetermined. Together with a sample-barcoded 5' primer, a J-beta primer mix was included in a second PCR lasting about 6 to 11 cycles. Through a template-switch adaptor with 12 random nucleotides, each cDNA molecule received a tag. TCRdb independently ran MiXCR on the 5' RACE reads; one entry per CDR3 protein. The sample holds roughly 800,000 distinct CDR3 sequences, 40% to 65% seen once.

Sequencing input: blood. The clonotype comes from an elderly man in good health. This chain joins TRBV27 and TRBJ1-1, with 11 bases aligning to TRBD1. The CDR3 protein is CASSSPPGQGVSEAFF. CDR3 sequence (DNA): TGTGCCAGCAGTTCGCCTCCGGGACAGGGGGTGAGTGAAGCTTTCTTT.